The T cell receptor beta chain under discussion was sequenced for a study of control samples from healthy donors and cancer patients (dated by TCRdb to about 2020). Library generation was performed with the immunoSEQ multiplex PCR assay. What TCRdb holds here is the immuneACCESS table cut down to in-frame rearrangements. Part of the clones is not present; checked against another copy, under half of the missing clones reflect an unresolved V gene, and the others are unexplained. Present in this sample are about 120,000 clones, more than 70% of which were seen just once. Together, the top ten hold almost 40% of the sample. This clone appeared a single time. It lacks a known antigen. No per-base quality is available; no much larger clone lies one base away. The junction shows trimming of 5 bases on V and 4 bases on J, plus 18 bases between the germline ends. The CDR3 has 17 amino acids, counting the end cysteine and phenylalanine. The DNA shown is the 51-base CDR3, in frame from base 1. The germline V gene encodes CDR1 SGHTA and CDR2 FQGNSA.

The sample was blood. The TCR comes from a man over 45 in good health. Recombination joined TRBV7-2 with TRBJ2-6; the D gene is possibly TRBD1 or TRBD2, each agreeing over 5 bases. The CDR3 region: CASSRVGALLGANVLTF. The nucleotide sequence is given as TGTGCCAGCAGCCGCGTCGGGGCCTTGCTGGGGGCCAACGTCCTGACTTTC.